The 24 T cell receptor beta chains below were found in one sample sequenced in a study of CD8+ T cells in alopecia areata. Specified treatment: oral pan-JAK inhibitor, 5-10 mg twice daily. Sequencing used cDNA as its template, made by extracting RNA and reverse transcribing it. Profiled with immunoSEQ multiplex PCR; TCRdb holds only in-frame clones, not every one. The sample records around 170,000 clones, about 51% being singletons. Specimen: CD8+ T cells sorted from blood, collected at approximately week 52, from a patient treated with tofacitinib. These TCRs come from a human donor with alopecia areata.

This clone has just a few counts. The CDR3 loop reads CASSRILPGELFF. Here the CDR3 DNA reads TGCGCCAGCAGCCGTATCCTTCCCGGGGAGCTGTTTTTT. The chain combines TRBV4-3 with TRBJ2-2; D is uncertain. CDR1 is LGHNA and CDR2 is YSLEER in the germline V gene. This CDR3 is built from 13 residues. With 4 bases removed from V and 6 bases from J, the gap between germline ends came to 9 bases.

The chain carries TRBV12-5 and TRBJ1-5; tentative D call: TRBD1 (5 bases). The CDR3 has 12 amino acids. V was shortened by 7 bases and J by 5 bases, with 9 bases between the two germline ends. Germline V gene data show CDR1 as LGHNT and CDR2 as FRNRAP. The CDR3 loop is CASAATDQPQHF. Here the CDR3 DNA reads TGTGCTAGTGCCGCGACAGATCAGCCCCAGCATTTT.

The genes are TRBV29-1 and TRBJ1-3; possible D gene TRBD1, 6 bases. Looked up from germline, CDR1 is SQVTM and CDR2 is ANQGSEA. This CDR3 contains 13 residues. The V gene lost 7 bases and the J gene lost 1 base, with 11 bases spanning the gap. In nucleotides, the CDR3 is TGCAGCGCCGAGGGGGGGTCTGGAAACACCATATATTTT. This gives the protein CSAEGGSGNTIYF.

This clone was observed a handful of times. CDR3 coding DNA: TGTGCCAGCAGCCACTGGCGGGGGGGACACAATGAGCAGTTCTTC. Its protein product is CASSHWRGGHNEQFF. This chain connects TRBV11-3 to TRBJ2-1; 9 bases are a match to TRBD2. With 5 bases clipped from V and 5 bases from J, the junction kept 7 bases outside the gene matches. The CDR3 has 15 residues. The V gene's germline CDR1 is SGHNT and CDR2 YENEEA.

This chain links TRBV29-1 with TRBJ2-7; possibly TRBD1 for D (5 bases). The CDR3 spans 14 residues. Trimming took 4 bases from V and 0 from J, leaving 13 bases between them. Germline V gives CDR1 SQVTM, CDR2 ANQGSEA. The CDR3 sequence is CSVGKGRVSYEQYF. CDR3 nucleotide sequence: TGCAGCGTTGGCAAGGGGCGCGTCTCCTACGAGCAGTACTTC.

CDR3 sequence reads: CASSLDRSGANVLTF. The CDR3, as DNA: TGTGCCAGCAGCTTAGACCGGTCTGGGGCCAACGTCCTGACTTTC. The rearrangement joins TRBV11-2 to TRBJ2-6; D is unclear. Trimming shortened V by 0 bases and J by 1 base, and 4 bases separated the two germline ends. The CDR3 contains 15 residues. Germline V gene data show CDR1 as SGHAT and CDR2 as FQNNGV.

The genes are TRBV11-2 and TRBJ2-4, with unresolved D. Between the trimmed V and J ends, which lost 7 bases and 7 bases, there was a span of 14 bases. CDR1 is SGHAT, CDR2 FQNNGV, per germline. The CDR3 extends over 13 amino acids. CDR3 coding DNA: TGTGCCAGCACCTTTGGGCCGAGGAACATTCAGTACTTC. Translated: CASTFGPRNIQYF.

The chain combines TRBV5-1 with TRBJ1-1; 7 bases line up with TRBD1. The V gene's germline CDR1 is SGHRS and CDR2 YFSETQ. The CDR3 is 15 amino acids. The trim removed 2 bases at V and 4 bases at J, leaving 8 bases unmatched. In DNA, the CDR3 is TGCGCCAGCAGCTTACAGGGGAGTGCGCGCACTGAAGCTTTCTTT. The encoded protein is CASSLQGSARTEAFF.

This sequence joins TRBV15 and TRBJ1-5; D uncertain. V was trimmed by 5 bases and J by 2 bases, leaving 13 bases between them. The CDR3 loop spans 15 amino acids. Germline V gene lookup returns CDR1 LNHNV and CDR2 YYDKDF (reference sequence). The CDR3 is CATSSEVEGNQPQHF. In DNA form, the CDR3 reads TGTGCCACCAGCTCGGAGGTGGAAGGCAATCAGCCCCAGCATTTT.

The chain carries TRBV15 and TRBJ1-5; tentatively, D is TRBD1 (6 bases). This CDR3 has 14 amino acids. The V gene lost 5 bases and the J gene lost 3 bases, with 11 bases spanning the gap. The germline gives CDR1 LNHNV, CDR2 YYDKDF (reference sequence). CDR3 loop: CATSYGQPNQPQHF. The DNA of the CDR3 is TGTGCCACCAGCTACGGACAGCCCAATCAGCCCCAGCATTTT.

The chain links TRBV27 to TRBJ1-4; 10 positions match TRBD1. The germline V gene encodes CDR1 MNHEY and CDR2 SMNVEV (reference sequence). The CDR3 spans 18 residues. The J segment lost 3 bases and the V segment lost 4 bases, leaving 11 bases of the junction unmatched. CDR3: CASSCPTGQGSPNEKLFF. CDR3 bases: TGTGCCAGCAGTTGCCCTACGGGACAGGGGAGTCCTAATGAAAAACTGTTTTTT.

This clone appeared once. The gene calls are TRBV27 and TRBJ1-6; D is ambiguous. V was shortened by 4 bases and J by 7 bases, with 14 bases between the two germline ends. This CDR3 has 15 amino acids. The germline gives CDR1 MNHEY, CDR2 SMNVEV (reference sequence). The CDR3 here is CASSWSGEGNSPLHF. CDR3 sequence (DNA): TGTGCCAGCAGTTGGTCGGGAGAAGGGAATTCACCCCTCCACTTT.

This clone was seen a handful of times. The J gene is TRBJ2-1, the V gene TRBV11-2; D is unresolved. This CDR3 is built from 12 residues. The V and J ends lost 0 bases and 6 bases respectively, with 3 bases between them. Per germline, CDR1 SGHAT and CDR2 FQNNGV. CDR3 amino acids: CASSLDGNEQFF. The CDR3 coding sequence is TGTGCCAGCAGCTTAGACGGCAATGAGCAGTTCTTC.

V and J are TRBV14 and TRBJ2-2, with D perhaps TRBD2 (5 bases). The ends were cut back, 1 base at V and 11 bases at J, with 11 bases in the middle. This CDR3 comprises 13 residues. Germline V CDR1 and CDR2: SGHDN, FVKESK. Written as DNA, the CDR3 is TGTGCCAGCAGCCAAGTCCAGCGGCATGAGCTGTTTTTT. Translated, it gives CASSQVQRHELFF. The variable domain in full, completed from reference TRBV14 and TRBJ2-2, reads EAGVTQFPSHSVIEKGQTVTLRCDPISGHDNLYWYRRVMGKEIKFLLHFVKESKQDESGMPNNRFLAERTGGTYSTLKVQPAELEDSGVYFCASSQVQRHELFFGEGSRLTVL.

This clone was detected a few times. The chain carries TRBV11-2 and TRBJ1-1, with TRBD1 as a possible D gene (6 bases). Trimming removed 7 bases from V and 6 bases from J, with 18 bases in between. This CDR3 has 14 residues. Germline CDR1 SGHAT, CDR2 FQNNGV. Here the CDR3 DNA reads TGTGCCAGCAAGACGGACAGTGGGTACCCTGAAGCTTTCTTT. Protein sequence: CASKTDSGYPEAFF. Drawing the rest from reference TRBV11-2 and TRBJ1-1, the complete variable domain is EAGVAQSPRYKIIEKRQSVAFWCNPISGHATLYWYQQILGQGPKLLIQFQNNGVVDDSQLPKDRFSAERLKGVDSTLKIQPAKLEDSAVYLCASKTDSGYPEAFFGQGTRLTVV.

This chain joins TRBV30 and TRBJ2-3; D not certain. CDR3 length equals 14 residues. Per the germline V gene, CDR1 is GTSNPN and CDR2 is SVGIG (reference sequence). V was clipped by 0 bases and J by 3 bases, with 10 bases between them. For the CDR3, the DNA is TGTGCCTGGAGTGTAACACGAGAGACAGATACGCAGTATTTT. Protein sequence: CAWSVTRETDTQYF.

The rearrangement uses TRBV29-1 and TRBJ2-7; TRBD1 agrees at 7 bases. This CDR3 comprises 13 residues. Germline loops: CDR1 SQVTM, CDR2 ANQGSEA. Losses at the gene ends were 7 bases for V and 2 bases for J; bases not matched to a gene: 8. The CDR3 DNA reads as TGCAGCGCCCGGACAGGTATAACCTACGAGCAGTACTTC. Translation gives CSARTGITYEQYF.

This clone has a handful of counts. Here the CDR3 DNA reads TGTGCCAGCAGCTTGGGAGCGGGGGGCGCCTACGAGCAGTACTTC. Translated, it gives CASSLGAGGAYEQYF. V and J are TRBV5-6 and TRBJ2-7; TRBD2 aligns across 9 bases. Per germline, CDR1 SGHDT and CDR2 YYEEEE. The CDR3 covers 15 residues. J gave up 2 bases and V 0 bases, and 3 bases lay outside the gene matches.

The V gene is TRBV9, the J gene TRBJ1-5; D is perhaps TRBD1 (5 bases). CDR1 SGDLS and CDR2 YYNGEE come from the germline V gene. V dropped 4 bases and J dropped 0 bases, with 8 bases sitting between them. The CDR3 is 14 amino acids. The CDR3 region has the DNA TGTGCCAGCAGCCAGACAGATAGCAATCAGCCCCAGCATTTT. Its translation is CASSQTDSNQPQHF.

The chain is built from TRBV14 and TRBJ1-4; D ambiguous. CDR1 is SGHDN, CDR2 FVKESK, per germline. This CDR3 is built from 17 residues. V lost 0 bases and J lost 0, with 11 bases in between. In DNA form, the CDR3 reads TGTGCCAGCAGCCAAGAAAACACGGAGGCAACTAATGAAAAACTGTTTTTT. It yields the protein CASSQENTEATNEKLFF.

This sequence joins TRBV9 and TRBJ2-3; D assignment may be TRBD1 or TRBD2 (5 bases each). This CDR3 contains 15 residues. Germline loops: CDR1 SGDLS, CDR2 YYNGEE. V gave up 0 bases and J gave up 4 bases, with 12 bases separating them. The CDR3 nucleotides are TGTGCCAGCAGCGTAGGCCTGGGGGATGCAGATACGCAGTATTTT. Translating it yields CASSVGLGDADTQYF.

The rearrangement joins TRBV29-1 to TRBJ1-1; D not certain. The germline V and J ends were trimmed by 4 bases and 0 bases, with 6 bases remaining between them. This CDR3 has 12 amino acids. CDR1 is SQVTM and CDR2 is ANQGSEA in the germline V gene. The CDR3 is CSVGTMNTEAFF. The CDR3, as DNA: TGCAGCGTTGGAACTATGAACACTGAAGCTTTCTTT.

This clone was observed a few times. The chain joins TRBV27 to TRBJ1-2; 7 nucleotides agree with TRBD1. Losses at the gene ends were 6 bases for V and 2 bases for J; bases not matched to a gene: 9. The CDR3 is 15 residues long. Per the germline V gene, CDR1 is MNHEY and CDR2 is SMNVEV (reference sequence). CDR3 DNA: TGTGCCAGCAGGAGCCCCGGGACAGCCAACTATGGCTACACCTTC. Translated, it gives CASRSPGTANYGYTF.

This clone was counted between two and nine times. This chain uses TRBV19 with TRBJ1-5; 7 bases are shared with TRBD1. Trimming took 7 bases from V and 4 from J; bases not matched to a gene: 13. There are 16 residues in the CDR3. Germline V lookup: CDR1 LNHDA, CDR2 SQIVND (reference sequence). DNA of the CDR3: TGTGCCAGTAAGGCGGAAACAGGGGCGGCTAATCAGCCCCAGCATTTT. Its protein product is CASKAETGAANQPQHF.